These T cell receptor beta chains were read from a single sample in a study of blood T cell repertoires in COVID-19. TCRdb keeps only in-frame clones here, not all; method: immunoSEQ multiplex PCR. The table has about 160,000 clones, about 92% seen once. The specimen sequenced was peripheral blood. The receptors derive from a man aged 55 to 70 with active or convalescent COVID-19. Each CDR3 is given with its conserved first and last residue. D genes are given only for firm matches. Clone size is not always given. Where it is, it says once, few, many or a class for expanded clones.

d_gene	abundance	v_gene	j_gene	CDR3nt	CDR3aa
.	.	TRBV6-1	TRBJ1-5	TGTGCCAGCAGTGAAGCGCTGTCCCAGGGGAATCAGCCCCAGCATTTT	CASSEALSQGNQPQHF
TRBD1	.	TRBV10-2	TRBJ1-1	TGCGCCAGCGGCCGGGACAGGGGTTCGCACACTGAAGCTTTCTTT	CASGRDRGSHTEAFF
.	.	TRBV5-4	TRBJ1-3	TGTGCCAGCAGCTTGGAGGGGGTTTCTGGAAACACCATATATTTT	CASSLEGVSGNTIYF
TRBD1	.	TRBV5-6	TRBJ1-2	TGTGCCAGCAGCTTGCACAGGGGTTTGGTGGGCTACACCTTC	CASSLHRGLVGYTF
.	.	TRBV2	TRBJ2-3	TGTGCCAGCAGAATCACAGGTCCCGGGAGAACAGATACGCAGTATTTT	CASRITGPGRTDTQYF
.	.	TRBV5-1	TRBJ2-2	TGCGCCAGCAGCCCCTCGACAAGTGGGACCGGGGAGCTGTTTTTT	CASSPSTSGTGELFF
TRBD1	.	TRBV2	TRBJ1-6	TGTGCCGAACAACGACAGGGGGGTAATTCACCCCTCCACTTT	CAEQRQGGNSPLHF
.	.	TRBV7-9	TRBJ1-2	TGTGCCAGCACCTACTACGAAGGAACCTATGGCTACACCTTC	CASTYYEGTYGYTF
TRBD2	.	TRBV6-5	TRBJ2-1	TGTGCCAGCCGGCGGGGGGCCGGCGACAATGAGCAGTTCTTC	CASRRGAGDNEQFF
TRBD1	.	TRBV15	TRBJ1-2	TGTGCCACCAGCAGAGTAAGGGGACAGGGAAACTATGGCTACACCTTC	CATSRVRGQGNYGYTF
.	.	TRBV28	TRBJ1-2	TGTGCCAGCAGGCCGACTCGTAACTATGGCTACACCTTC	CASRPTRNYGYTF
.	once	TRBV19	TRBJ1-5	TGTGCCAGTAGTGAGGAGGGGACGGCCCGTCAGCCCCAGCATTTT	CASSEEGTARQPQHF
.	.	TRBV6-5	TRBJ2-5	TGTGCCAGCAGCCCCCCGGGACAAGAGACCCAGTACTTC	CASSPPGQETQYF
.	.	TRBV10-3	TRBJ1-1	TGTGCCATCTCACAGAACACTGAAGCTTTCTTT	CAISQNTEAFF
TRBD1	.	TRBV30	TRBJ1-1	TGTGCCTGGGACGAGGGGGCTCGGACTGAAGCTTTCTTT	CAWDEGARTEAFF
TRBD1	few	TRBV28	TRBJ1-2	TGTGCCAGCAGGTTTTCAACAGGGGCCCTAAACTATGGCTACACCTTC	CASRFSTGALNYGYTF
TRBD1	.	TRBV6-5	TRBJ1-5	TGTGCCAGCAGTTCCCCGAGGAGGGGGCCTGGACAGCCCCAGCATTTT	CASSSPRRGPGQPQHF
TRBD1	.	TRBV7-8	TRBJ1-1	TGTGCCAGCAGCTTTTCCCGGGACAGGGGAGCTTTCTTT	CASSFSRDRGAFF
.	.	TRBV30	TRBJ1-3	TGTGCCTGGAGTGTACGTCAGGGCTCTGGAAACACCATATATTTT	CAWSVRQGSGNTIYF
.	.	TRBV3-1/TRBV3-2	TRBJ2-1	TGTGCCAGCAGCCAGTCAGCTGTGGGCACCAATGAGCAGTTCTTC	CASSQSAVGTNEQFF
.	.	TRBV7-9	TRBJ1-1	TGTGCCAGCAGCTTAGGTAGCCAAATGGGCACTGAAGCTTTCTTT	CASSLGSQMGTEAFF
.	.	TRBV19	TRBJ1-2	TGTGCCAGTAGTCCCTCCGGACCGAGGGACTATGGCTACACCTTC	CASSPSGPRDYGYTF
.	.	TRBV4-1	TRBJ1-1	TGCGCCAGCAGCCAGGTGCCAGGGGCCATGAACACTGAAGCTTTCTTT	CASSQVPGAMNTEAFF
.	.	TRBV18	TRBJ2-7	TGTGCCAGCTCACCACTCAGGGTCCCGTGGGAGCAGTACTTC	CASSPLRVPWEQYF
.	once	TRBV5-6	TRBJ1-5	TGTGCCAGCAGCTTGTACAGGGTCGGATATAGCAATCAGCCCCAGCATTTT	CASSLYRVGYSNQPQHF
TRBD1	.	TRBV6-4	TRBJ2-2	TGTGCCAGCAGTGACCTGACAGGGGCCACCGGGGAGCTGTTTTTT	CASSDLTGATGELFF
.	.	TRBV19	TRBJ1-4	TGTGCCAGTAGTGTCCTCCAGGGGAGAAATGAAAAACTGTTTTTT	CASSVLQGRNEKLFF
.	.	TRBV3-1/TRBV3-2	TRBJ2-7	TGTGCCAGCAGCCAACCGGAGTTGGAGGGTTCCTACGAGCAGTACTTC	CASSQPELEGSYEQYF
.	.	TRBV10-3	TRBJ1-3	TGTGCCATCAGTGAGTCGGGGGCGGCGGGAAACACCATATATTTT	CAISESGAAGNTIYF
.	once	TRBV4-1	TRBJ1-5	TGCGCCAGCAGCCTAAGACGGAGTTTCAATCAGCCCCAGCATTTT	CASSLRRSFNQPQHF
.	.	TRBV3-1/TRBV3-2	TRBJ1-1	TGTGCCAGCAGCCAAGGGGCAGCTGAAGCTTTCTTT	CASSQGAAEAFF
TRBD2	.	TRBV19	TRBJ2-3	TGTGCGTGCTCTGAAAGAGGGCTACTTAGCGGGAGGGCCGGCACAGATACGCAGTATTTT	CACSERGLLSGRAGTDTQYF
.	.	TRBV7-9	TRBJ2-7	TGTGCCAGCAGCTTGGGCAGGGTCCACGAGCAGTACTTC	CASSLGRVHEQYF
.	.	TRBV19	TRBJ1-1	TGTGCCAGTAGTATTAGGGGCGCCGGAACTGAAGCTTTCTTT	CASSIRGAGTEAFF
.	.	TRBV3-1/TRBV3-2	TRBJ1-1	TGTGCCAGCAGCCAAATTGGCAGGAAACCTGAAGCTTTCTTT	CASSQIGRKPEAFF